This T cell receptor (beta chain) was profiled in a study of T cells in Graves' hyperthyroidism and ophthalmopathy. The CDR3 extends over 15 amino acids. V lost 5 bases and J lost 5; bases outside the gene matches: 6. Germline assignment: CDR1 SGHTA and CDR2 FQGNSA. The source material, RNA transcripts, was used to amplify TCR beta CDR3 regions. An initial round of RT-PCR targeting the TCR CDR3 relied on the HTBI primer set. TCRdb re-called the multiplex PCR reads through MiXCR, storing one row per CDR3 protein. The sample lists about 460,000 distinct CDR3 sequences, about 20% occurring once. Comment on this clonotype: Its antigen is unknown.

Individuals with ophthalmopathy presented a Clinical Activity Score of at least 3, a NOSPECS grade of at least 4 and a duration under 3 months. Overall study results and limits: Clonotypes that were expanded in thyroid above 0.001 mostly appeared in blood too.

This TCR was sampled from a woman in her 70s with Graves' ophthalmopathy. Sequenced: blood. The chain is built from TRBV7-2 and TRBJ2-7; TRBD2 matches at 13 bases. The DNA for the CDR3 is TGTGCCAGCAGCCGGATGGGACTAGCGGGAAACGAGCAGTACTTC. Translated: CASSRMGLAGNEQYF.